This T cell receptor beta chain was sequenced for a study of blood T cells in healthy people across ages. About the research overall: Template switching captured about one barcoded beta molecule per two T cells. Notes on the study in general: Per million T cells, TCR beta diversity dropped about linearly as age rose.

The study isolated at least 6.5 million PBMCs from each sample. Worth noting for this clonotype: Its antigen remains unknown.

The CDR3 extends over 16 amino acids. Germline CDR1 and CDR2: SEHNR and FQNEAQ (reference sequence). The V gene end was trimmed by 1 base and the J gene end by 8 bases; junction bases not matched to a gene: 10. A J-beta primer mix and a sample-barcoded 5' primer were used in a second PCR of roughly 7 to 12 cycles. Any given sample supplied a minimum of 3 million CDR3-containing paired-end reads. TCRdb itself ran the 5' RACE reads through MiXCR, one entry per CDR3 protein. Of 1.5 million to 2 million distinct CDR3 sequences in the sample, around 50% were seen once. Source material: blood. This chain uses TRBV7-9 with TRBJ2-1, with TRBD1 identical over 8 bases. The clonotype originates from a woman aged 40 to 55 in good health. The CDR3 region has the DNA TGTGCCAGCAGCTTAGTAGTTGACAGGGGAGTCGATGAGCAGTTCTTC. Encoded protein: CASSLVVDRGVDEQFF.